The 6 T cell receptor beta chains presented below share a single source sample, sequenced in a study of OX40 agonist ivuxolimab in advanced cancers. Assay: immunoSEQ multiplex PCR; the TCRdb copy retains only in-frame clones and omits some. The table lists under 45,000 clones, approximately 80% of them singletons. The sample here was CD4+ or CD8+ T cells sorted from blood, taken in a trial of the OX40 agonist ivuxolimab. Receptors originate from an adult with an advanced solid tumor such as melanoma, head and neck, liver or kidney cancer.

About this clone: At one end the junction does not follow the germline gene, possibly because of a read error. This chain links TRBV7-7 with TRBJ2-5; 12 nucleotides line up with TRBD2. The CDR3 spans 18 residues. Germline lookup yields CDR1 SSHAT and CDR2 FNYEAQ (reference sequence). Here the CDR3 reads CASSLGRTSGTYQETQYF. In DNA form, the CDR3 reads TGTGCTAGCAGCTTAGGAAGGACTAGCGGGACGTACCAAGAGACCCAGTACTTC.

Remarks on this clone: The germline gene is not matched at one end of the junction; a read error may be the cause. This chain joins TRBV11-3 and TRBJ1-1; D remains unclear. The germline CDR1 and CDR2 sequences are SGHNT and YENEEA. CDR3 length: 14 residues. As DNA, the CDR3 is TGTGCCAGCAGCTTAGGTTCGACGGAGAGGCAGCTTTTGTTT. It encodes CASSLGSTERQLLF.

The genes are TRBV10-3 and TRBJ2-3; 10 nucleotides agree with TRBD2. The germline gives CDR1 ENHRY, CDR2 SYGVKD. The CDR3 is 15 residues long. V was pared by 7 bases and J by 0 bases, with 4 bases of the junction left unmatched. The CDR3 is CAIKTTSGSTDTQYF. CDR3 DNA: TGTGCCATCAAGACGACTAGCGGGAGCACAGATACGCAGTATTTT.

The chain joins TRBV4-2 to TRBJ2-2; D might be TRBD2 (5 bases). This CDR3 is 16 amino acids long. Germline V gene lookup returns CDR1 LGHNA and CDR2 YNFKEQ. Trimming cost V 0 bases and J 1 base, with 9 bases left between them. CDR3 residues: CASSQETGWNTGELFF. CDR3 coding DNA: TGTGCCAGCAGCCAAGAAACGGGGTGGAACACCGGGGAGCTGTTTTTT.

CDR3 protein: CSARKSAGLETQYF. The CDR3 region has the DNA TGCAGCGCCCGGAAGAGTGCAGGGCTGGAGACCCAGTACTTC. The chain combines TRBV29-1 with TRBJ2-5; TRBD1 might be the D (5 bases). Between the trimmed V and J ends, which lost 7 bases and 5 bases, there was a span of 20 bases. This CDR3 has 14 residues. Germline lookup yields CDR1 SQVTM and CDR2 ANQGSEA. The full variable domain, completed using reference TRBV29-1 and TRBJ2-5, is SAVISQKPSRDICQRGTSLTIQCQVDSQVTMMFWYRQQPGQSLTLIATANQGSEATYESGFVIDKFPISRPNLTFSTLTVSNMSPEDSSIYLCSARKSAGLETQYFGPGTRLLVL.

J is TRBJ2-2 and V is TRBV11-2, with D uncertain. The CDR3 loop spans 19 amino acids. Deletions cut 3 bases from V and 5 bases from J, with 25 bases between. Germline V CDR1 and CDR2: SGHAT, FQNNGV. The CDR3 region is CASSFSLGAATAQTGELFF. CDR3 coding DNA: TGTGCCAGCAGCTTCTCACTGGGTGCGGCAACTGCCCAGACCGGGGAGCTGTTTTTT.